This T cell receptor beta chain was observed in a study of blood T cell repertoires in COVID-19. Looking at the study overall: The study drew acute and convalescent COVID-19 samples from the United States, Italy and Spain. T cells, B-cell-depleted T cells, or PBMCs provided the cDNA or gDNA that served as material.

Enrolment of Seattle patients took place during active infection, and they were followed longitudinally. In the source study's methods: Estimates of nucleated cell counts were drawn from the amplification of reference gene primers. The protocol was immunoSEQ multiplex PCR, while the TCRdb copy is restricted to in-frame clones and leaves out a portion. Clone size and V and J calls were adopted from that table, with D and trimming inferred from the DNA. The sample has roughly 56,000 clones; 89% are singletons. This TCR was recovered from a woman aged 60-75 years with COVID-19, enrolled during active disease. The sample consisted of peripheral blood.

In DNA form, the CDR3 reads TGTGCCAGTAGCGTTACCTCGGGACAACAGAGCTACACCTTC. Translating gives CASSVTSGQQSYTF. The V call is TRBV19, the J call TRBJ1-2, with TRBD1 as a possible D gene (6 bases). The CDR3 consists of 14 residues. Trimming cost V 6 bases and J 9 bases, with 20 bases left between them. Germline V CDR1 and CDR2: LNHDA, SQIVND (reference sequence).